Each of the 25 T cell receptor beta chains below was sequenced from the same sample in a study of cytomegalovirus exposure and HLA in healthy donors. The PCR ran on 60 Vbeta and 13 Jbeta primers. Clones were sequenced by immunoSEQ multiplex PCR, and TCRdb holds only the in-frame ones, with some missing. The top ten hold under 0.8% of the sample, which has more than 150,000 clones, 75% to 85% seen once. Sequenced input: PBMCs. These receptor sequences come from a boy aged 10-17 years in good health and CMV-seronegative.

Only a few counts were recorded for this clone. J is TRBJ2-5 and V is TRBV7-9; D is unclear. Germline V CDR1 and CDR2: SEHNR, FQNEAQ (reference sequence). This CDR3 region has 11 residues. The V end lost 4 bases, the J end lost 4 bases, and 4 bases lay between the germline ends. CDR3 in amino acids: CASSSLETQYF. CDR3 DNA sequence: TGTGCCAGCAGCTCCTTAGAGACCCAGTACTTC.

This clone was detected once. The chain employs TRBV5-4 and TRBJ1-2; D is undetermined. From germline, CDR1 is SGHNT and CDR2 YYREEE (reference sequence). The CDR3 covers 15 residues. Trimming took 0 bases from V and 4 from J, leaving 13 bases between them. CDR3 sequence reads: CASSLEGYEGYGYTF. The DNA of the CDR3 is TGTGCCAGCAGCTTGGAAGGGTATGAGGGCTATGGCTACACCTTC.

This clone was observed a handful of times. The genes are TRBV6-5 and TRBJ1-6; tentatively, D is TRBD1 (5 bases). Trimming stripped 5 bases from V and 2 bases from J, with 10 bases between. Germline V gives CDR1 MNHEY, CDR2 SVGAGI. The CDR3 totals 15 residues. In nucleotides, the CDR3 is TGTGCCAGCAGTCGACAGTTTCCCTATAATTCACCCCTCCACTTT. This encodes CASSRQFPYNSPLHF.

The chain is built from TRBV7-8 and TRBJ2-7; 12 bases are shared with TRBD2. The CDR3 consists of 16 residues. Germline values: CDR1 SGHVS, CDR2 FQNEAQ. The trim removed 5 bases at V and 7 bases at J, leaving 12 bases unmatched. CDR3 sequence: CASSTPSGRATREQYF. The DNA of the CDR3 is TGTGCCAGCAGCACCCCTAGCGGGAGGGCGACGAGGGAGCAGTACTTC.

This chain uses TRBV11-3 with TRBJ2-5, with TRBD2 matching 12 bases. The CDR3 loop spans 17 amino acids. With 5 bases clipped from V and 4 bases from J, the junction kept 11 bases outside the gene matches. Per germline, CDR1 SGHNT and CDR2 YENEEA. CDR3 sequence reads: CASSPRTSGIASETQYF. CDR3 bases: TGTGCCAGCAGCCCGAGGACTAGCGGGATAGCCTCAGAGACCCAGTACTTC.

A note on this clone: Its ends do not fully match the called genes, so a read error is possible. V and J are TRBV7-9 and TRBJ2-1; D remains ambiguous. The germline V gene encodes CDR1 SEHNR and CDR2 FQNEAQ (reference sequence). The CDR3 contains 11 residues. In DNA form, the CDR3 reads TGTTCCAGCAGCTTAACCAGTGAGCAGTTCTTC. Amino acids: CSSSLTSEQFF.

The chain is built from TRBV4-2 and TRBJ2-5; the D gene is possibly TRBD2 (6 bases). Trimming left V 4 bases short and J 5 bases short, with 17 bases between. The germline V gene encodes CDR1 LGHNA and CDR2 YNFKEQ. The CDR3 extends over 15 amino acids. The CDR3 nucleotides read TGTGCCAGCAGCCCCCACCTGACTAGTCGGGAGACCCAGTACTTC. Its protein product is CASSPHLTSRETQYF.

This rearrangement joins TRBV27 to TRBJ1-6, with TRBD1 identical over 10 bases. The CDR3 is made up of 17 amino acids. The V gene's germline CDR1 is MNHEY and CDR2 SMNVEV (reference sequence). Losses at the gene ends were 2 bases for V and 9 bases for J; bases not matched to a gene: 10. The chain's CDR3 is CASSLKGTGVAGSPLHF. The CDR3 DNA follows: TGTGCCAGCAGTTTAAAAGGGACAGGGGTAGCAGGTTCACCCCTCCACTTT.

The gene calls are TRBV7-6 and TRBJ2-2, with D hard to call. The V gene's germline CDR1 is SGHVS and CDR2 FNYEAQ. The CDR3 extends over 13 amino acids. Trimming took off 3 bases at V and 6 bases at J, with 8 bases between the two ends. The CDR3 nucleotides read TGTGCCAGCAGCTTTTTCGGGTCCGGGGAGCTGTTTTTT. Translation gives CASSFFGSGELFF.

The chain recombines TRBV28 with TRBJ1-4, with D perhaps TRBD1 (5 bases). Trimming shortened V by 2 bases and J by 5 bases, and 12 bases separated the two germline ends. The germline V gene encodes CDR1 MDHEN and CDR2 SYDVKM. The CDR3 is 15 residues long. As DNA, the CDR3 is TGTGCCAGCAGTTTACAAAAGGGGTGGAATGAAAAACTGTTTTTT. Protein: CASSLQKGWNEKLFF. The full variable domain, completed using reference TRBV28 and TRBJ1-4, is DVKVTQSSRYLVKRTGEKVFLECVQDMDHENMFWYRQDPGLGLRLIYFSYDVKMKEKGDIPEGYSVSREKKERFSLILESASTNQTSMYLCASSLQKGWNEKLFFGSGTQLSVL.

The J gene is TRBJ2-7, the V gene TRBV7-9; 11 nucleotides match TRBD2. V was pared by 6 bases and J by 3 bases, with 4 bases of the junction left unmatched. Germline V gene lookup returns CDR1 SEHNR and CDR2 FQNEAQ (reference sequence). The CDR3 spans 14 residues. CDR3 sequence reads: CASSIAGGVYEQYF. The CDR3 DNA follows: TGTGCCAGCAGTATAGCGGGGGGGGTCTACGAGCAGTACTTC.

This clone was seen a few times. The chain has TRBV6-1 and TRBJ1-1; perhaps TRBD1 as D (5 bases). CDR1 MNHNS and CDR2 SASEGT come from the germline V gene. This CDR3 has 13 amino acids. The V end was cut by 7 bases, the J end by 6 bases, with 15 bases between. CDR3 coding DNA: TGTGCCAGCACCTGGACACCCGGATCTGAAGCTTTCTTT. Amino acid sequence: CASTWTPGSEAFF.

The chain joins TRBV5-5 to TRBJ2-5; TRBD2 matches at 10 bases. The ends lost 4 bases at V and 1 base at J; junction bases unmatched: 7. The CDR3 has 16 residues. Germline V gene data show CDR1 as SGHKS and CDR2 as YYEKEE (reference sequence). The CDR3 sequence is CASSQGLAPTQETQYF. In DNA, the CDR3 is TGTGCCAGCAGCCAGGGACTAGCGCCTACCCAAGAGACCCAGTACTTC. Together with reference TRBV5-5 and TRBJ2-5, the CDR3 gives the full variable domain: DAGVTQSPTHLIKTRGQQVTLRCSPISGHKSVSWYQQVLGQGPQFIFQYYEKEERGRGNFPDRFSARQFPNYSSELNVNALLLGDSALYLCASSQGLAPTQETQYFGPGTRLLVL.

The V call is TRBV7-3, the J call TRBJ2-2, with 10 bases lining up with TRBD2. In germline, CDR1 is SGHTA, CDR2 FQGTGA. This CDR3 is 18 amino acids long. V shed 0 bases and J 0 bases; nucleotides not matched to a gene: 4. CDR3 sequence (DNA): TGTGCCAGCAGCTTAACAAGGGGGACTAGCGCGAACACCGGGGAGCTGTTTTTT. Its protein is CASSLTRGTSANTGELFF.

The chain is built from TRBV7-2 and TRBJ2-1, with 8 bases fitting TRBD2. This CDR3 contains 16 residues. Trimming removed 4 bases from V and 6 bases from J; junction bases left unmatched: 11. CDR1 and CDR2 from the germline V gene are SGHTA and FQGNSA. The CDR3 DNA is TGTGCCAGCAGCTCCCTGGTCGGGGGGGGGCTCAATGAGCAGTTCTTC. It is translated as CASSSLVGGGLNEQFF.

The CDR3 DNA follows: TGTGCCAGTAGTACCGACTTGAGCTATGGCTACACCTTC. Translating gives CASSTDLSYGYTF. The chain has TRBV19 and TRBJ1-2, with D unresolved. Trimming left V 4 bases short and J 4 bases short, with 10 bases between. Germline loops: CDR1 LNHDA, CDR2 SQIVND (reference sequence). The CDR3 has 13 residues.

The chain combines TRBV5-6 with TRBJ2-3, with D possibly being TRBD2 (5 bases). There are 13 residues in the CDR3. The V end was cut by 3 bases, the J end by 0 bases, with 5 bases between. Per germline, CDR1 SGHDT and CDR2 YYEEEE. As DNA, the CDR3 is TGTGCCAGCAGCTGGACTAGCACAGATACGCAGTATTTT. It codes for CASSWTSTDTQYF.

This clone was recorded only once. This chain's CDR3 is CASSGQGRFNEQFF. The CDR3, as DNA: TGCGCCAGCTCGGGACAGGGAAGGTTCAATGAGCAGTTCTTC. The J gene is TRBJ2-1, the V gene TRBV10-1; 9 bases agree with TRBD1. The germline gives CDR1 WNHNN, CDR2 SYGVQD (reference sequence). V lost 8 bases, J lost 6 bases, and 8 bases stayed unmatched. This CDR3 has 14 residues.

The rearrangement uses TRBV4-2 and TRBJ2-7, with 7 positions matching TRBD2. The CDR3 covers 15 residues. After removal of 3 bases from V and 2 bases from J, the junction contained 7 bases not matched to a gene. Germline V gene sequence: CDR1 LGHNA, CDR2 YNFKEQ. CDR3 in amino acids: CASSHGLADPYEQYF. CDR3 sequence (DNA): TGTGCCAGCAGCCATGGCCTAGCGGACCCCTACGAGCAGTACTTC.

The chain links TRBV6-5 to TRBJ2-7; 7 positions match TRBD1. V dropped 2 bases and J dropped 0; count of bases not matched to a gene: 1. This CDR3 contains 14 residues. Germline V gene data show CDR1 as MNHEY and CDR2 as SVGAGI. CDR3 nucleotides: TGTGCCAGCAGTTACGGGACAGCCTCCTACGAGCAGTACTTC. Protein: CASSYGTASYEQYF.

V gene TRBV7-3 combines with J gene TRBJ2-1; 15 nucleotides line up with TRBD2. The length of the CDR3 is 18 residues. CDR1 SGHTA and CDR2 FQGTGA come from the germline V gene. Germline trimming cut 6 bases from V and 7 bases from J; bases unmatched to any gene: 13. DNA for the CDR3: TGTGCCAGCAGTTCTTATGGGACTAGCGGGGGGTGGATAAATGAGCAGTTCTTC. Translation: CASSSYGTSGGWINEQFF.

The CDR3 DNA is TGTGCCAGCAGCTTAGCGACAGTACGACAAGAGACCCAGTACTTC. It is translated as CASSLATVRQETQYF. This chain uses TRBV7-2 with TRBJ2-5; perhaps TRBD1 as D (5 bases). The CDR3 spans 15 residues. V lost 0 bases, J lost 2 bases, and 10 bases lay in between. Germline assignment: CDR1 SGHTA and CDR2 FQGNSA.

The chain employs TRBV7-9 and TRBJ1-6; D not certain. Germline V gene sequence: CDR1 SEHNR, CDR2 FQNEAQ (reference sequence). V lost 1 base and J 9 bases, leaving 7 bases between the germline ends. The CDR3 length is 13 residues. The CDR3 loop reads CASSLEAVSPLHF. For the CDR3, the DNA is TGTGCCAGCAGCTTAGAGGCGGTTTCACCCCTCCACTTT.

The rearrangement uses TRBV6-4 and TRBJ2-1, with TRBD2 identical over 8 bases. The germline CDR1 and CDR2 sequences are MRHNA and SNTAGT. The CDR3 sequence is 15 residues long. V shed 5 bases, J shed 2 bases, and the junction held 5 bases outside the gene matches. The CDR3 coding sequence is TGTGCCAGCAGTCCCGATAGCGGGACCTACAATGAGCAGTTCTTC. Protein product: CASSPDSGTYNEQFF.

This chain links TRBV11-3 with TRBJ2-1, with 8 bases identical to TRBD2. V shed 5 bases and J 0 bases; nucleotides not matched to a gene: 6. This CDR3 region has 16 residues. CDR1 SGHNT and CDR2 YENEEA come from the germline V gene. As DNA, the CDR3 is TGTGCCAGCAGCCCGGGGGGGGTTGACTCCTACAATGAGCAGTTCTTC. Its protein product is CASSPGGVDSYNEQFF.